The rows below give T cell receptor beta chains drawn from one sample of a study of cytomegalovirus exposure and HLA in healthy donors. Libraries were prepared by immunoSEQ multiplex PCR; TCRdb keeps only in-frame clonotypes and omits some of them. The sample yields about 190,000 clones, roughly 86% seen once. Material for sequencing was PBMCs. These receptors were collected from a woman younger than 30 in good health and CMV-seronegative. The CDR3 runs from the conserved cysteine through the conserved F or W.

V gene	J gene	CDR3 length	CDR3 protein
TRBV6-1	TRBJ2-7	13	CASSPNRGGEQYF
TRBV28	TRBJ2-2	16	CASSLMAGTNTGELFF
TRBV6-5	TRBJ1-2	13	CASSLGQYYGYTF
TRBV19	TRBJ1-1	14	CASSIILSYTEAFF
TRBV6-5	TRBJ2-7	14	CASSRLAGGNEQYF
TRBV7-2	TRBJ2-3	15	CASSPHGAATDTQYF
TRBV7-9	TRBJ2-3	16	CASSFRTSGSTDTQYF
TRBV2	TRBJ1-3	15	CASSGIGGSGNTIYF
TRBV5-6	TRBJ1-2	13	CASSLKTGYGYTF
TRBV7-9	TRBJ1-5	14	CASSLQGVRQPQHF
TRBV7-9	TRBJ2-7	12	CASSQGTYEQYF
TRBV19	TRBJ2-4	9	CASNETRGF
TRBV7-6	TRBJ1-3	18	CASSLDLEGIDSGNTIYF
TRBV5-1	TRBJ1-3	17	CASSLAGRVLSGNTIYF
TRBV6-5	TRBJ1-1	13	CASSPLRDTEAFF
TRBV27	TRBJ2-7	15	CASSLSGGANYEQYF
TRBV27	TRBJ1-2	17	CASSLQGTGRGVYGYTF